The text below deals with one T cell receptor beta chain. Its antigen remains unidentified. There are no base qualities to consult, and no much larger clone falls within one base. The data were taken from a study of shared clonotypes between healthy human individuals (dated by TCRdb to between 2020 and 2021). Background on the whole study: The cohort included a few men and two women between 18 and 49 years of age. To increase sequencing depth and limit assay-specific biases, different laboratories used diverse techniques to prepare libraries and sequence TCR repertoires. For each donor, CD4 naive and CD4 memory were each given three plates, CD8 naive was given two plates, and CD8 memory was given one plate. Each donor's leukapheresis produced roughly between roughly 0.85 and 9 billion PBMCs. To estimate repertoire size and how much clonotype sharing occurs between individuals, the study deeply sequenced the blood TCR repertoires of several healthy adults.

Study-level results and caveats: Based on pairwise subsampling, the degree of clonotype sharing among donors was expected to be affected by sequencing depth. Compared with non-shared clonotypes, clonotypes shared by all four sorted-subset donors had higher generation probabilities. The genetic and exposure-history diversity represented was limited by the small number of donors. Rarefaction of sorted-subset datasets indicated incomplete sequencing despite the large sequencing depth. Sampling was limited to blood, and TCR repertoires in tissue likely differ from TCR repertoires in blood. Estimated clonotype richness was generally larger for naive than for memory subsets. Roughly 5.2% of naive CD4, 3.5% of naive CD8, around 2.3% of memory CD4, and 0.4% of memory CD8 clonotypes were shared across a few donors.

Taken from cysteine to phenylalanine, the CDR3 has 16 residues. The only DNA kept is the CDR3, 48 bases in frame from the first base. V was cut back by 3 bases and J by 5 bases, leaving a gap of 20 bases between them. CDR1 and CDR2, per the germline V gene, are MDHEN and SYDVKM. The donors were healthy, HIV-negative adults who had no recently reported acute infections or vaccinations. All donors were Caucasian adults living in Nashville, Tennessee, USA. Magnetic negative selection was used to enrich CD4+ T cells, after which naive cells were positively selected on CD45RA and the negative fraction became the memory subset. Blood was obtained by leukapheresis, after which PBMCs were separated by Ficoll-Histopaque density gradient centrifugation and cryopreserved in liquid nitrogen vapor phase. Purity and quantity of every magnetically sorted T cell population were checked by analytical flow cytometry. Each sorted fraction had its genomic DNA isolated and then quantified by UV absorbance on a Nanodrop 2000c.

Using the deep immunoSEQ assay, TCR CDR3 regions were amplified from genomic DNA by multiplex PCR. Genomic DNA extracted from each cell subset was distributed evenly over all wells of several immunoSEQ 96-well plates, and each plate served as one replicate. For sorted subsets, 150 to 200 ng genomic DNA, equal to tens of thousands of T cell genomes, was loaded into each replicate PCR. The purified libraries were quantified using a Qubit 3.0 fluorometer, sized with a Bioanalyzer 2100, and then quantified again using the KAPA Library Quantification kit. Every immunoSEQ 96-well plate was sequenced on a dedicated single-read 150-cycle Illumina NextSeq 550 flow cell. As for how the authors treated the data: The immunoSEQ output contained only junctional sequences without quality scores, so filtering could not match that applied to full-length reads. To assign V/J genes and CDR3, sequences were annotated against IMGT germline references using PyIR, a Python wrapper for IgBLAST v1.9. Reads were filtered out if the reads had weak V/J assignments (E-value above 1e-6), no CDR3, stop codons, out-of-frame junctions, or ambiguous translated residues. A V3J clonotype was defined by an identical inferred V gene, J gene, and CDR3 amino acid sequence. The percentage overlap between two repertoires was calculated by dividing the number of shared unique clonotypes by the size of the smaller repertoire. Richness of each repertoire was evaluated using RTK rarefaction, the Chao1 estimator, and Recon v2.1 estimates of unobserved clonotypes. Generation probabilities for all TCRbeta clonotypes obtained by the gDNA method from a handful of donors were computed using OLGA. Here the immuneACCESS table is served through TCRdb, limited to in-frame sequences with V and J called. Missing clones are a known gap in these copies; in checked studies unresolved V genes cover under half, and the rest lacks a known reason. From that table come the V and J calls and clone size; the DNA was used to work out D and trimming. For this sample the table gives around 990,000 clones, of which 60% to 85% were detected only once. 0.89% of the sample is held by the ten biggest clonotypes.

The clonotype was recovered from a man aged 18 to 30 in good health. Some clones in this sample may be carry-over from other donors' samples. What was sequenced was memory CD4+ T cells from PBMCs. Explained via the paper, the cell subset or site label denotes: CD45RA-negative fraction. This chain is built from TRBV28 and TRBJ2-7; TRBD1 could be the D gene, as 5 bases match. The CDR3 amino acid sequence is: CASSFGQGDFTNEQYF. The nucleotides read TGTGCCAGCAGTTTTGGTCAGGGTGATTTTACTAACGAGCAGTACTTC.